Included here is one TCR beta chain sequence, with context. The antigen is unknown. Profiled with immunoSEQ multiplex PCR; TCRdb holds only in-frame clones, not every one. The table lists around 60,000 clones, approximately 93% of them singletons. This entry is derived from a study of cytomegalovirus exposure and HLA in healthy donors. Study in general: A later analysis reported the 100 to 150 validation repertoires used the same platform as the roughly 700 first-cohort repertoires.

Study conclusions and caveats: Most TCR sequences proved rare, with some public TCRs found in many donors. Researchers catalogued 164 TCR beta chains as cytomegalovirus-associated.

Source material: PBMCs. This TCR was recovered from a man younger than 35 in good health and CMV-seropositive.

CDR3 in DNA: TGTGCCAGCCACCCAGGGAGCGGGATCCACGAGCAGTACTTC. Translation: CASHPGSGIHEQYF. The V gene is TRBV14, the J gene TRBJ2-7; 7 bases are shared with TRBD2. The ends lost 8 bases at V and 5 bases at J; junction bases unmatched: 12. Germline CDR1 SGHDN, CDR2 FVKESK. The CDR3 has 14 residues.